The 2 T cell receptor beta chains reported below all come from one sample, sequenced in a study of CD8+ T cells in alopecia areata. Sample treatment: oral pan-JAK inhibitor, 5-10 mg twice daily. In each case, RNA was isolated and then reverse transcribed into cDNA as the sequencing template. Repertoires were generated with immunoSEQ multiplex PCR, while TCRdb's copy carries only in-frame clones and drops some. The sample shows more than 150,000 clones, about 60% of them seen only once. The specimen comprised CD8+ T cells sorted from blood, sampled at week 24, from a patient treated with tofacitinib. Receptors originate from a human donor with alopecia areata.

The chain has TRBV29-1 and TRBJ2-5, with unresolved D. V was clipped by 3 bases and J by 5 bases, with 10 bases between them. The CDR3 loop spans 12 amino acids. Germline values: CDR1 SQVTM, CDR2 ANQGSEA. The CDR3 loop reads CSVDRKGETQYF. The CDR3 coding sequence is TGCAGCGTTGATCGAAAGGGTGAGACCCAGTACTTC.

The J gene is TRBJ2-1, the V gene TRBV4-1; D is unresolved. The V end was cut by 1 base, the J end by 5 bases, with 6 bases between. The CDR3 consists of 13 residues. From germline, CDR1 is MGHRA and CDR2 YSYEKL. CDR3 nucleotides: TGCGCCAGCAGCCAAGTGGCCCACAATGAGCAGTTCTTC. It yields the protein CASSQVAHNEQFF.